This T cell receptor (beta chain) was documented in a study of T cells expressing NK-cell markers (dated by TCRdb to about 2020). Describing the broader study: Three sorted T-cell subsets (CD3+CD56+NKG2C+, CD3+CD56+NKG2C- and CD3+CD56-NKG2C+) from several donors had their TCR beta-chain repertoires profiled. Among the eight sequenced donors, only one was HCMV-seronegative, while the other seven were HCMV-seropositive. Illumina HiSeq 2000/2500, MiSeq or NextSeq was used to sequence libraries as 2 x 150 bp reads. The study sequenced eight donors, all healthy volunteers chosen at random: three men and five women. Summary of the overall study and its limitations: Those dominant clonotypes were again the most abundant among CD3+CD56-NKG2C+ cells in a handful of donors, at about 25-60.1%. Whether the expanded NKG2C-expressing T cell clones were specific for HCMV antigens was left unclear. In over 5 donors, the dominant CD3+CD56+NKG2C+ clonotypes were among the top 10 CD8+ clonotypes and accounted for about 1.0-7.5% of CD8+ T cells.

The cysteine opens and the phenylalanine closes a CDR3 of 11 amino acids. No DNA sequence is on record. CDR1 is given as DFQATT and CDR2 as SNEGSKA, both from the germline V gene (reference sequence). HCMV-specific IgG was detected in serum with a commercial ELISA kit to determine HCMV serostatus. Ficoll density gradient centrifugation was used to isolate peripheral blood mononuclear cells from blood. Sequencing was performed on an Illumina HiSeq 2000. TCR beta cDNA libraries were made by 5'RACE template switching that added a universal primer site and unique molecular identifiers. Priming for cDNA synthesis came from the TCR beta constant segment, and two successive PCR amplification steps followed. The published analysis was carried out like this. MIGEC handled demultiplexing of the reads and grouping by UMI, while MiTCR was used to assemble and quantify clonotypes. To remove erroneous sequences, TCR cDNA sequences were retained only when supported by two or more reads. The tcR package was used for downstream repertoire analysis, with clonotypes matched between fractions based on CDR3 nucleotide sequence plus V segment. Antigen specificity was annotated against VDJdb with VDJmatch, allowing one amino acid substitution in CDR3. After reprocessing by TCRdb, each CDR3 protein sequence is one entry, and no DNA is given. Clone size and V and J calls follow TCRdb, not the original study. The sample's records list roughly 430,000 distinct CDR3 sequences. 7.3% of the sample goes to the ten largest clones.

Concerning this clonotype: Its antigen is unknown.

This receptor was taken from a woman between 18 and 69 years old in good health. The chain uses TRBV20-1 and TRBJ2-3; TCRdb returns TRBD1, unconfirmable since there is no DNA. Sequenced: blood T cells: a sorted CD56 or NKG2C T cell subset, CD4+ or CD8+ T cells, or bulk PBMC T cells (not recorded which). The encoded CDR3 is CSARLGGTQYF.